This TCR beta chain was identified during a study of T cells in localized non-small cell lung cancer. Study-level points and caveats: Among blood samples, higher T cell density accompanied longer overall survival. Turning up in adjacent lung were a median approximately 58 of the top 100 tumor clones. The highest T cell clonality was in uninvolved adjacent lung, above tumor. Investigators sequenced only a single tumor region, leaving heterogeneity possible.

TCRdb keeps only in-frame clones here, not all; method: immunoSEQ multiplex PCR. The sample yields about 28,000 clones, approximately 90% seen once. Details on this clone: Antigen: not known.

Germline V gene sequence: CDR1 MDHEN, CDR2 SYDVKM. Trimming pared 6 bases from V and 5 bases from J, leaving 8 bases between. This CDR3 region has 11 residues. This sequence originates from a female donor of 60 years or more with stage I lung adenocarcinoma. The gene calls are TRBV28 and TRBJ2-7; D is undetermined. Sequences were derived from peripheral blood, sampled before any cancer treatment. CDR3 nucleotides: TGTGCCAGCAGGGCCATGAACGAGCAGTACTTC. Translation: CASRAMNEQYF.